A selection of T cell receptor beta chains follows, all from one sample in a study of blood T cell repertoires in COVID-19. The assay was immunoSEQ multiplex PCR, and TCRdb's table has in-frame clones only and misses some. Of some 130,000 clones in the sample, around four fifths were seen once. Sequenced: peripheral blood. Receptors originate from a man aged 55 to 70 who had recovered from COVID-19. Both conserved end residues are part of each CDR3. The order of the fields is CDR3 length, J gene, D gene, V gene, clone size, CDR3 protein, CDR3 DNA. A D gene is named only where the DNA matches it firmly. Clone size appears in some rows only: once, few, many, or a class for an expanded clone.

>17|TRBJ1-4|TRBD1|TRBV4-3|.
CASSQDRGPGSGEKLFF
TGCGCCAGCAGCCAAGATAGGGGGCCAGGGAGCGGAGAAAAACTGTTTTTT
>16|TRBJ2-3|TRBD2|TRBV28|.
CASSPTGLRSTDTQYF
TGTGCCAGCAGTCCCACGGGACTACGAAGCACAGATACGCAGTATTTT
>14|TRBJ2-7|.|TRBV7-2|.
CASSSQGSSYEQYF
TGTGCCAGCAGCTCTCAGGGCAGCTCCTACGAGCAGTACTTC
>15|TRBJ2-7|TRBD2|TRBV5-4|.
CASSLRTSGSAEQYF
TGTGCCAGCAGCTTGCGGACTAGCGGGAGTGCCGAGCAGTACTTC
>12|TRBJ2-3|.|TRBV2|.
CASSIETDTQYF
TGTGCCAGCAGTATAGAGACAGATACGCAGTATTTT
>15|TRBJ1-5|.|TRBV11-2|.
CASSLGRGGNQPQHF
TGTGCCAGCAGCTTAGGTAGGGGGGGAAATCAGCCCCAGCATTTT
>16|TRBJ1-3|TRBD1|TRBV19|.
CASSVHRGSSGNTIYF
TGTGCCAGTAGTGTGCACAGGGGGAGCTCTGGAAACACCATATATTTT
>18|TRBJ1-2|TRBD1|TRBV7-2|once
CASSLVDRVVGRDYGYTF
TGTGCCAGCAGCTTAGTCGACAGGGTCGTCGGTCGGGACTATGGCTACACCTTC
>16|TRBJ2-7|.|TRBV7-6|once
CASSQIQGPPLYEQYF
TGTGCCAGCAGCCAGATACAGGGCCCTCCCCTTTACGAGCAGTACTTC
>13|TRBJ1-2|.|TRBV5-1|.
CASSLGRNYGYTF
TGCGCCAGCAGTCTGGGGAGGAACTATGGCTACACCTTC
>11|TRBJ2-7|.|TRBV28|.
CASSSAGEQYF
TGTGCCAGCAGTTCCGCCGGCGAGCAGTACTTC
>14|TRBJ2-3|TRBD1|TRBV29-1|.
CSGKDRTSTDTQYF
TGCAGCGGCAAGGACAGGACTAGCACAGATACGCAGTATTTT
>15|TRBJ1-5|.|TRBV14|.
CASSPPGAGNQPQHF
TGTGCCAGCAGCCCCCCAGGGGCCGGCAATCAGCCCCAGCATTTT
>14|TRBJ2-7|TRBD1|TRBV24-1|.
CATSPGTGSYEQYF
TGTGCCACCAGTCCCGGGACAGGGTCCTACGAGCAGTACTTC
>14|TRBJ2-7|TRBD2|TRBV4-2|once
CASSPTSGAYEQYF
TGTGCCAGCAGCCCGACTAGCGGGGCCTACGAGCAGTACTTC
>15|TRBJ2-2|.|TRBV19|.
CASSIRDLNTGELFF
TGTGCCAGTAGTATAAGGGACTTAAACACCGGGGAGCTGTTTTTT
>19|TRBJ1-6|TRBD1|TRBV9|.
CASSVRQGDISSYNSPLHF
TGTGCCAGCAGCGTCCGACAGGGAGACATAAGCTCCTATAATTCACCCCTCCACTTT
>18|TRBJ2-1|TRBD2|TRBV9|.
CASSVAPSSGASYNEQFF
TGTGCCAGCAGCGTAGCCCCGTCTAGCGGGGCCTCCTACAATGAGCAGTTCTTC
>15|TRBJ1-3|TRBD1|TRBV6-6|.
CASSLTGFIGNTIYF
TGTGCCAGCAGCCTGACAGGGTTCATAGGAAACACCATATATTTT
>17|TRBJ2-1|.|TRBV15|.
CATSRDIMRSSYNEQFF
TGTGCCACCAGCAGAGATATCATGAGGAGCTCCTACAATGAGCAGTTCTTC
>12|TRBJ2-7|TRBD1|TRBV7-2|.
CASSSGTGGQYF
TGTGCCAGCAGCTCGGGGACAGGGGGACAGTACTTC
>13|TRBJ1-1|TRBD1|TRBV25-1|.
CASSAVQGSEAFF
TGTGCCAGCAGTGCTGTACAGGGGTCTGAAGCTTTCTTT
>11|TRBJ2-1|.|TRBV30|.
CAWSSRDEQFF
TGTGCCTGGAGTAGCAGGGATGAGCAGTTCTTC
>14|TRBJ2-5|TRBD1|TRBV5-4|.
CASRGDRGLETQYF
TGTGCCAGCAGAGGAGACAGGGGTTTGGAGACCCAGTACTTC
>15|TRBJ2-6|.|TRBV18|.
CASSTRVAGANVLTF
TGTGCCAGCTCGACTCGAGTGGCTGGGGCCAACGTCCTGACTTTC
>15|TRBJ2-2|TRBD1|TRBV11-3|.
CASSPGQGYTGELFF
TGTGCCAGCAGCCCGGGACAGGGCTACACCGGGGAGCTGTTTTTT
>16|TRBJ2-4|TRBD2|TRBV18|.
CASSLTSTSGVNIQYF
TGTGCCAGCTCTCTCACTAGTACTAGCGGAGTAAACATTCAGTACTTC
>17|TRBJ2-7|TRBD2|TRBV25-1|.
CASSESRLAGGFYEQYF
TGTGCCAGCAGTGAATCTCGTCTAGCGGGGGGCTTCTACGAGCAGTACTTC
>15|TRBJ2-3|.|TRBV7-2|.
CASSFQTRGTDTQYF
TGTGCCAGCAGCTTCCAGACTAGAGGTACAGATACGCAGTATTTT
>15|TRBJ2-1|.|TRBV11-1|.
CASSSDYGAYNEQFF
TGTGCCAGCAGCTCCGACTACGGGGCCTACAATGAGCAGTTCTTC
>14|TRBJ2-4|TRBD2|TRBV5-8|.
CASREPRGWDIQYF
TGTGCCAGCAGGGAGCCGCGGGGGTGGGACATTCAGTACTTC
>13|TRBJ1-1|.|TRBV15|.
CATSRVPVTEAFF
TGTGCCACCAGCAGAGTTCCGGTCACTGAAGCTTTCTTT
>14|TRBJ2-7|.|TRBV10-3|.
CAISVDGSSYEQYF
TGTGCCATCAGTGTGGACGGGAGCTCCTACGAGCAGTACTTC
>16|TRBJ2-5|TRBD2|TRBV6-1|.
CASSAERLAGGETQYF
TGTGCCAGCAGTGCGGAGAGACTAGCGGGAGGGGAGACCCAGTACTTC
>12|TRBJ1-2|.|TRBV25-1|few
CASSRGEGGYTF
TGTGCCAGCAGTCGGGGGGAGGGCGGCTACACCTTC
>13|TRBJ1-4|.|TRBV11-2|.
CASSLDPREKLFF
TGTGCCAGCAGCTTAGATCCCAGGGAAAAACTGTTTTTT
>13|TRBJ1-1|.|TRBV12-3/TRBV12-4|.
CASRINRDTEAFF
TGTGCCAGCAGGATAAACAGAGACACTGAAGCTTTCTTT
>15|TRBJ2-7|TRBD2|TRBV4-3|.
CASSQGLAGSHEQYF
TGCGCCAGCAGCCAAGGGCTAGCGGGAAGCCACGAGCAGTACTTC
>14|TRBJ2-3|.|TRBV7-2|.
CASSYYSSTDTQYF
TGTGCCAGCAGCTACTACTCTAGCACAGATACGCAGTATTTT
>17|TRBJ2-3|.|TRBV24-1|.
CATSDLGRGGVSDTQYF
TGTGCCACCAGTGATTTGGGCAGGGGAGGGGTGTCAGATACGCAGTATTTT
>18|TRBJ1-1|.|TRBV23-1|.
CASSQSRAGKGGCTEAFF
TGCGCCAGCAGTCAATCGAGGGCGGGCAAAGGAGGGTGCACTGAAGCTTTCTTT
>13|TRBJ2-3|TRBD2|TRBV7-9|.
CASISGRTDTQYF
TGTGCCAGCATTAGCGGGAGGACAGATACGCAGTATTTT
>13|TRBJ1-1|.|TRBV11-2|.
CASSLRGNTEAFF
TGTGCCAGCAGCCTCAGGGGGAACACTGAAGCTTTCTTT
>16|TRBJ2-2|TRBD2|TRBV7-6|.
CASSLRTSALTGELFF
TGTGCCAGCAGCTTACGGACTAGCGCTCTAACCGGGGAGCTGTTTTTT
>13|TRBJ1-1|.|TRBV28|.
CASSLTVSTEAFF
TGTGCCAGCAGTCTCACAGTGAGCACTGAAGCTTTCTTT
>13|TRBJ1-2|TRBD1|TRBV6-1|once
CASSEGQGMGYTF
TGTGCCAGCAGTGAGGGACAGGGAATGGGCTACACCTTC
>15|TRBJ1-1|.|TRBV6-2/TRBV6-3|few
CASSDTGRGNTEAFF
TGTGCCAGCAGTGACACCGGTCGGGGGAACACTGAAGCTTTCTTT
>16|TRBJ2-1|.|TRBV7-2|.
CASSSGVVAAMDEQFF
TGTGCCAGCAGCTCCGGGGTGGTAGCGGCCATGGATGAGCAGTTCTTC
>17|TRBJ1-5|TRBD1|TRBV19|.
CASTALDRGGSNQPQHF
TGTGCCAGTACCGCGCTGGACAGGGGAGGGAGCAATCAGCCCCAGCATTTT
>13|TRBJ2-7|.|TRBV27|.
CASSITGSYEQYF
TGTGCCAGCAGTATCACAGGGAGCTACGAGCAGTACTTC
>15|TRBJ2-7|.|TRBV11-3|.
CASSLAGASSYEQYF
TGTGCCAGCAGCTTAGCCGGCGCTAGTTCCTACGAGCAGTACTTC
>15|TRBJ1-3|.|TRBV21-1|.
CASSKRGRPGNTIYF
TGTGCCAGCAGCAAACGGGGGAGGCCCGGAAACACCATATATTTT
>17|TRBJ2-7|TRBD2|TRBV9|few
CASSVGDGLAGSYEQYF
TGTGCCAGCAGCGTAGGTGATGGACTAGCGGGGAGTTACGAGCAGTACTTC
>14|TRBJ2-1|TRBD1|TRBV5-4|.
CASSNGQGFNEQFF
TGTGCCAGCAGCAACGGACAGGGGTTCAATGAGCAGTTCTTC